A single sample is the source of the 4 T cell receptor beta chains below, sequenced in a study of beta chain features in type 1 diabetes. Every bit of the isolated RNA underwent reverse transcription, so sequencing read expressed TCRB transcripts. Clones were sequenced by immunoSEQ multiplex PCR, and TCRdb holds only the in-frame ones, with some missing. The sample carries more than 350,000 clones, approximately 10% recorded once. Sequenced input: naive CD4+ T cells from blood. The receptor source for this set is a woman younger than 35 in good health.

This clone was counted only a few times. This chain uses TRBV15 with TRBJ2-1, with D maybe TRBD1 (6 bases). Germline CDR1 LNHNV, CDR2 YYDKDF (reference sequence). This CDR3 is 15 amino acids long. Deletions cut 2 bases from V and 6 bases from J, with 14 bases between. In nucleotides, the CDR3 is TGTGCCACCAGCAGAAAGACAGGTATCGGCAATGAGCAGTTCTTC. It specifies CATSRKTGIGNEQFF.

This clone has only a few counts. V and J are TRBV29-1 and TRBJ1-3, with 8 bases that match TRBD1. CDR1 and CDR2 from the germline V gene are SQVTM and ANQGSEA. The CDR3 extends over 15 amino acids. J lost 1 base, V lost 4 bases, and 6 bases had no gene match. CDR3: CSVGATGGSGNTIYF. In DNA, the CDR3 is TGCAGCGTTGGGGCAACAGGGGGATCTGGAAACACCATATATTTT.

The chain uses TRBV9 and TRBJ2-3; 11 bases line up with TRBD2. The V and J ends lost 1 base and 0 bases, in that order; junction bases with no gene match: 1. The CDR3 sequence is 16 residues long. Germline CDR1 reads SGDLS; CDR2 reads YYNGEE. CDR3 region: CASSVLAGGSTDTQYF. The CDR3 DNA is TGTGCCAGCAGCGTACTAGCGGGGGGAAGCACAGATACGCAGTATTTT.

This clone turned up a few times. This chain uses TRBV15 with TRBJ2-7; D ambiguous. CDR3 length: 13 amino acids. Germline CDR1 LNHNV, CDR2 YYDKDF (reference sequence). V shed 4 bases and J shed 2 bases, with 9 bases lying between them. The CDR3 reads CATSIRLTYEQYV. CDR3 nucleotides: TGTGCCACCAGCATAAGACTGACCTACGAGCAGTACGTC.